This passage covers 26 T cell receptor beta chains from one sample sequenced in a study of T cell responses to AZD1222 COVID-19 vaccine. Profiled with immunoSEQ multiplex PCR; TCRdb holds only in-frame clones, not every one. The data contain over 130,000 clones, more than 90% of them seen just once; the ten biggest clones take up 2.5% to 3.5%. The sequencing here drew on peripheral blood, taken 28 days after the second AZD1222 dose. The receptors here all came from an adult who received the AZD1222 COVID-19 vaccine.

The rearrangement joins TRBV10-3 to TRBJ1-2; TRBD1 matches 7 bases. CDR1 is ENHRY and CDR2 is SYGVKD in the germline V gene. This CDR3 spans 11 amino acids. The junction had 0 bases not matched to a gene; V was cut back by 4 bases and J by 7 bases. CDR3 sequence: CAISGQGGYTF. CDR3 DNA sequence: TGTGCCATCAGTGGACAGGGTGGCTACACCTTC.

V is TRBV6-5 and J is TRBJ2-2; D possibly matches TRBD1 or TRBD2 (5 bases each). Per germline, CDR1 MNHEY and CDR2 SVGAGI. V lost 3 bases to trimming and J lost 5 bases, with 10 bases between them. The CDR3 extends over 14 amino acids. In nucleotides, the CDR3 is TGTGCCAGCAGTTATTCTGGGGGAACCGGGGAGCTGTTTTTT. This translates into CASSYSGGTGELFF.

This chain joins TRBV5-1 and TRBJ2-2, with D perhaps assigned TRBD1 or TRBD2 (6 bases each). Germline values: CDR1 SGHRS, CDR2 YFSETQ. Trimming stripped 6 bases from V and 3 bases from J, with 18 bases between. This CDR3 region has 16 residues. The CDR3: CASTPGASVDTGELFF. Written as DNA, the CDR3 is TGCGCCAGCACTCCGGGGGCTAGCGTGGACACCGGGGAGCTGTTTTTT.

CDR3 loop: CAWSADSNQPQHF. For the CDR3, the DNA is TGTGCCTGGAGCGCGGATAGCAATCAGCCCCAGCATTTT. This chain links TRBV30 with TRBJ1-5; D is uncertain. Germline lookup yields CDR1 GTSNPN and CDR2 SVGIG (reference sequence). The V gene lost 3 bases and the J gene lost 0 bases, with 6 bases spanning the gap. The CDR3 totals 13 residues.

V is TRBV5-1 and J is TRBJ1-1; D call uncertain. CDR1 and CDR2 (germline): SGHRS, YFSETQ. Deletions cut 0 bases from V and 1 base from J, with 7 bases between. The CDR3 loop spans 14 amino acids. The CDR3 spells CASSLAGRNTEAFF. The CDR3 bases are TGCGCCAGCAGCTTGGCCGGTCGGAACACTGAAGCTTTCTTT.

This chain links TRBV5-1 with TRBJ1-3; 12 nucleotides match TRBD1. The CDR3 length is 16 residues. The germline gives CDR1 SGHRS, CDR2 YFSETQ. V lost 4 bases, J lost 1 base, and 3 bases stayed unmatched. CDR3 DNA: TGCGCCAGCAGCATGGGACAGGGGGCATCTGGAAACACCATATATTTT. Translated: CASSMGQGASGNTIYF. Full variable domain (outside the CDR3, taken from reference TRBV5-1 and TRBJ1-3): KAGVTQTPRYLIKTRGQQVTLSCSPISGHRSVSWYQQTPGQGLQFLFEYFSETQRNKGNFPGRFSGRQFSNSRSEMNVSTLELGDSALYLCASSMGQGASGNTIYFGEGSWLTVV.

This chain connects TRBV19 to TRBJ1-1; D is ambiguous. CDR1 is LNHDA and CDR2 is SQIVND in the germline V gene (reference sequence). The CDR3 consists of 14 residues. V shed 5 bases and J shed 3 bases, with 13 bases lying between them. CDR3: CASSSRLLDTEAFF. The CDR3 DNA reads as TGTGCCAGTAGTTCTCGGCTCCTGGACACTGAAGCTTTCTTT.

The J gene is TRBJ1-2, the V gene TRBV24-1; 7 positions match TRBD1. The V gene's germline CDR1 is KGHDR and CDR2 SFDVKD. V was pared by 3 bases and J by 3 bases, with 3 bases of the junction left unmatched. The CDR3 contains 14 residues. The CDR3 region is CATSDRDSYYGYTF. CDR3 nucleotide sequence: TGTGCCACCAGTGATCGGGACAGCTACTATGGCTACACCTTC.

This clone appeared a single time. The chain couples TRBV27 to TRBJ2-7, with D possibly called TRBD1 or TRBD2 (6 bases each). CDR1 is MNHEY and CDR2 is SMNVEV in the germline V gene (reference sequence). V was clipped by 2 bases and J by 0 bases, with 26 bases between them. The CDR3 is made up of 20 amino acids. CDR3 loop: CASSLTGEAGALKFSYEQYF. CDR3 coding DNA: TGTGCCAGCAGTTTAACGGGAGAGGCAGGGGCCTTAAAATTCTCCTACGAGCAGTACTTC.

The chain couples TRBV9 to TRBJ1-2; D remains ambiguous. V dropped 0 bases and J dropped 8 bases, with 17 bases sitting between them. There are 15 residues in the CDR3. The germline CDR1 and CDR2 sequences are SGDLS and YYNGEE. The CDR3 sequence is CASSVEATLGEGYTF. The CDR3 DNA reads as TGTGCCAGCAGCGTAGAGGCGACCTTAGGAGAGGGCTACACCTTC.

The rearrangement joins TRBV18 to TRBJ1-2, with 7 bases aligning to TRBD1. With 0 bases clipped from V and 4 bases from J, the junction kept 8 bases outside the gene matches. From germline, CDR1 is KGHSH and CDR2 LQKENI. The CDR3 loop spans 16 amino acids. As DNA, the CDR3 is TGTGCCAGCTCACCACCCGCTGGGACAGCAGTCTATGGCTACACCTTC. This encodes CASSPPAGTAVYGYTF.

V and J are TRBV19 and TRBJ1-2, with D perhaps TRBD1 (5 bases). The CDR3 is 12 residues long. V was pared by 6 bases and J by 1 base, with 6 bases between. Germline CDR1 reads LNHDA; CDR2 reads SQIVND (reference sequence). The CDR3, as DNA: TGTGCCAGTAGGGACATTAACTATGGCTACACCTTC. Translation gives CASRDINYGYTF.

This chain uses TRBV19 with TRBJ1-2, with 9 bases identical to TRBD1. This CDR3 contains 15 residues. Unmatched junction bases numbered 10, after V lost 7 bases and J lost 4 bases. Germline-derived CDR1 and CDR2 are LNHDA and SQIVND (reference sequence). CDR3 in amino acids: CASKTGQGRSYGYTF. The CDR3 nucleotides read TGTGCCAGTAAGACGGGACAGGGTAGGAGCTATGGCTACACCTTC.

V and J are TRBV19 and TRBJ2-7; the match to TRBD2 covers 12 bases. The CDR3 runs to 15 residues. V dropped 6 bases and J dropped 5; count of bases not matched to a gene: 8. CDR1 is LNHDA, CDR2 SQIVND, per germline (reference sequence). Written as DNA, the CDR3 is TGTGCCAGTAGGGAGACTAGCGGGAGCCGCCACGAGCAGTACTTC. It yields the protein CASRETSGSRHEQYF.

The chain joins TRBV5-4 to TRBJ2-7; TRBD2 is a possible D gene (6 bases). CDR3 length: 15 residues. Germline values: CDR1 SGHNT, CDR2 YYREEE (reference sequence). The V gene lost 3 bases and the J gene lost 2 bases, with 15 bases spanning the gap. The CDR3 DNA reads TGTGCCAGCAGCTCCTACGGAGGGCTCGCCTACGAGCAGTACTTC. Encoded protein: CASSSYGGLAYEQYF.

The chain combines TRBV7-9 with TRBJ2-7, with TRBD1 matching 9 bases. Germline trimming cut 4 bases from V and 4 bases from J; bases unmatched to any gene: 8. Per the germline V gene, CDR1 is SEHNR and CDR2 is FQNEAQ (reference sequence). This CDR3 contains 15 residues. The CDR3 DNA reads as TGTGCCAGCAGCTCTGGACAGGGGTATATTTACGAGCAGTACTTC. This codes for CASSSGQGYIYEQYF. Looking up the rest from reference TRBV7-9 and TRBJ2-7 gives the full variable domain: DTGVSQNPRHKITKRGQNVTFRCDPISEHNRLYWYRQTLGQGPEFLTYFQNEAQLEKSRLLSDRFSAERPKGSFSTLEIQRTEQGDSAMYLCASSSGQGYIYEQYFGPGTRLTVT.

The rearrangement links TRBV2 to TRBJ1-1, with D maybe TRBD1 (5 bases). The CDR3 has 14 amino acids. Germline V gene data show CDR1 as SNHLY and CDR2 as FYNNEI. Trimming stripped 5 bases from V and 4 bases from J, with 14 bases between. The CDR3, as DNA: TGTGCCAGCAGTCGTTCAGGGTTTTCCACTGAAGCTTTCTTT. Encoded protein: CASSRSGFSTEAFF.

The chain joins TRBV30 to TRBJ2-7; D is possibly TRBD2 (6 bases). CDR3 size: 14 residues. Looked up from germline, CDR1 is GTSNPN and CDR2 is SVGIG (reference sequence). V was clipped by 3 bases and J by 1 base, with 13 bases between them. Written as DNA, the CDR3 is TGTGCCTGGAGGACTAGTTCCTTTTCCTACGAGCAGTACTTC. Amino acid sequence: CAWRTSSFSYEQYF.

The chain combines TRBV28 with TRBJ2-4; D may be TRBD2 (7 bases). V lost 7 bases, J lost 6 bases, and 13 bases lay in between. The CDR3 extends over 13 amino acids. Germline V gene sequence: CDR1 MDHEN, CDR2 SYDVKM. The CDR3 nucleotides read TGTGCCAGCATTCAGGGAGGGGGAAACATTCAGTACTTC. This translates into CASIQGGGNIQYF.

The rearrangement links TRBV5-8 to TRBJ1-1, with 8 positions matching TRBD1. J was trimmed by 5 bases and V by 3 bases; bases with no gene match: 9. Germline V lookup: CDR1 SGHTS, CDR2 YDEGEE. The CDR3 runs 15 residues. In DNA form, the CDR3 reads TGTGCCAGCAGCTACCGGACAGGGTGGGAGACTGAAGCTTTCTTT. Its translation: CASSYRTGWETEAFF.

The rearrangement uses TRBV27 and TRBJ1-1; D may be TRBD1 (6 bases). This CDR3 has 16 amino acids. V lost 6 bases and J lost 10, with 27 bases in between. Germline lookup yields CDR1 MNHEY and CDR2 SMNVEV (reference sequence). CDR3 protein: CASRDLGGPREFGAFF. The CDR3 nucleotides are TGTGCCAGCAGGGACCTAGGGGGGCCCAGGGAGTTCGGAGCTTTCTTT.

This rearrangement joins TRBV5-1 to TRBJ2-7; no clear D gene. The ends were cut back, 5 bases at V and 2 bases at J, with 11 bases in the middle. Germline V gene sequence: CDR1 SGHRS, CDR2 YFSETQ. The CDR3 runs to 13 residues. This chain's CDR3 is CASSPLGAYEQYF. The CDR3 region has the DNA TGCGCCAGCAGTCCGCTTGGAGCCTACGAGCAGTACTTC.

The CDR3 bases are TGTGCCTGGAGTGTACACAGGGTGAGGGAAGCTTTCTTT. Its protein product is CAWSVHRVREAFF. The chain recombines TRBV30 with TRBJ1-1, with a tentative D call TRBD1 (6 bases). Germline V gene sequence: CDR1 GTSNPN, CDR2 SVGIG (reference sequence). The V and J ends lost 0 bases and 8 bases respectively, with 13 bases between them. CDR3 length: 13 residues. Drawing the rest from reference TRBV30 and TRBJ1-1, the complete variable domain is SQTIHQWPATLVQPVGSPLSLECTVEGTSNPNLYWYRQAAGRGLQLLFYSVGIGQISSEVPQNLSASRPQDRQFILSSKKLLLSDSGFYLCAWSVHRVREAFFGQGTRLTVV.

The chain is built from TRBV28 and TRBJ2-3, with 7 nucleotides matching TRBD2. V shed 3 bases and J 5 bases; nucleotides not matched to a gene: 8. This CDR3 region has 15 residues. Germline values: CDR1 MDHEN, CDR2 SYDVKM. This CDR3 reads CASSFGAGDVDTQYF. The DNA of the CDR3 is TGTGCCAGCAGTTTCGGTGCGGGAGACGTAGATACGCAGTATTTT.

The J gene is TRBJ2-7, the V gene TRBV28; the D gene is possibly TRBD1 (6 bases). The CDR3 runs to 12 residues. CDR1 and CDR2 from the germline V gene are MDHEN and SYDVKM. V lost 6 bases and J lost 4, with 10 bases in between. DNA for the CDR3: TGTGCCAGCAGGTCTACAGGGTACGAGCAGTACTTC. Translated, it gives CASRSTGYEQYF.

A single count supports this clone. The chain couples TRBV7-9 to TRBJ2-2, with a possible D match to TRBD2 (5 bases). CDR1 SEHNR and CDR2 FQNEAQ come from the germline V gene (reference sequence). The CDR3 sequence is 15 residues long. V was trimmed by 5 bases and J by 4 bases, leaving 14 bases between them. In DNA form, the CDR3 reads TGTGCCAGCAGCCCACCGGGGATTGGCACCGGGGAGCTGTTTTTT. Protein sequence: CASSPPGIGTGELFF. Supplemented by reference TRBV7-9 and TRBJ2-2, the full variable domain reads DTGVSQNPRHKITKRGQNVTFRCDPISEHNRLYWYRQTLGQGPEFLTYFQNEAQLEKSRLLSDRFSAERPKGSFSTLEIQRTEQGDSAMYLCASSPPGIGTGELFFGEGSRLTVL.